Described below is a single T cell receptor (beta chain) sequence and its context. The sample comes from a study of shared clonotypes between healthy human individuals. Produced via immunoSEQ multiplex PCR; TCRdb's table is partial and in-frame only. The sample has approximately 97,000 clones, approximately 61% seen once; the top ten hold about 45%. After removal of 1 base from V and 10 bases from J, the junction contained 8 bases not matched to a gene. CDR1 MGHDK and CDR2 SYGVNS come from the germline V gene. The CDR3 is 16 amino acids. The specimen was memory CD8+ T cells sorted from blood. The subset is: CD45RO+ cells pooled with CCR7-negative TemRA cells. J is TRBJ2-1 and V is TRBV25-1, with 12 bases lining up with TRBD2. This TCR was recovered from a man younger than 40 in good health. This CDR3 reads CASSEWLASGRAEQFF. The CDR3 nucleotides read TGTGCCAGCAGTGAATGGTTGGCTAGCGGGAGGGCCGAGCAGTTCTTC.